This T cell receptor (beta chain) was recovered during a study of spatial heterogeneity in lung cancer. Noted time point: sample taken at primary tumor resection. From tumor, nontumor lung or frozen PBMC, whole RNA was taken unsorted for sequencing. The donor population consisted of about 75 patients with untreated, early-stage non-small cell lung cancer. This clonotype was seen many times. Germline trimming cut 7 bases from V and 0 bases from J; bases unmatched to any gene: 4. CDR3 length equals 15 residues. The V gene's germline CDR1 is MNHEY and CDR2 SVGAGI. TCRdb ran MiXCR on the 5' RACE reads and lists one entry per CDR3 protein. The sample has 45,000 or so distinct CDR3 sequences, approximately 7.6% seen once.

The V gene is TRBV6-5, the J gene TRBJ2-1; 9 nucleotides agree with TRBD2. The starting material was PBMCs, obtained at surgery. The clonotype was recovered from a female donor with early-stage non-small cell lung cancer. This CDR3 is CASNERGASYNEQFF. The CDR3 nucleotides read TGTGCCAGCAATGAGCGGGGGGCCTCCTACAATGAGCAGTTCTTC.